This T cell receptor beta chain was identified during a study of T cells expressing NK-cell markers. TCRdb processed the 5' RACE reads again and assigns one entry to each CDR3 protein, with no DNA. This table holds about 260,000 distinct CDR3 sequences. Study-wide results and caveats: Dominant NKG2C+ clonotypes made up roughly 1.0-8% of CD8+ T cells in six donors.

With regard to this clonotype: Its antigen is as yet unknown.

The CDR3 runs to 17 residues. Germline CDR1 SGHRS, CDR2 YFSETQ. The sample comprised blood T cells: a sorted CD56 or NKG2C T cell subset, CD4+ or CD8+ T cells, or bulk PBMC T cells (not recorded which). The clonotype comes from a man younger than 35 in good health. The chain combines TRBV5-1 with TRBJ2-3; TCRdb names TRBD2, which stays unverified in the absence of DNA. The CDR3 here is CASSFVGLASSTDTQYF.